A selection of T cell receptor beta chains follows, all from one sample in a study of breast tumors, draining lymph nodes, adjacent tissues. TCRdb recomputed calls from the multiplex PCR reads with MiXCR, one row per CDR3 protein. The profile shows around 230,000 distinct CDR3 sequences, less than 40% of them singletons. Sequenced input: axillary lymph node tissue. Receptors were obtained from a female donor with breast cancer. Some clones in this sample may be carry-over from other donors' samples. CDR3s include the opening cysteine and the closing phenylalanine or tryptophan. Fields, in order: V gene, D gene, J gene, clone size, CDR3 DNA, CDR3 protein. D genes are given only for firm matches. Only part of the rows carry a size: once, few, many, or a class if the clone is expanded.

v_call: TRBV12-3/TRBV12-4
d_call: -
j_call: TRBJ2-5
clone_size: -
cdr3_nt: TGTGCCAGCAGTACCCCGGAGACGACCCAGTACTTC
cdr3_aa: CASSTPETTQYF

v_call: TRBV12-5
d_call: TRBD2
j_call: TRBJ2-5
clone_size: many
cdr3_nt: TGTGCTAGTGGTTTGAGCGGGCTAGCGGGAATTCGGGCGGAGACCCAGTACTTC
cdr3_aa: CASGLSGLAGIRAETQYF

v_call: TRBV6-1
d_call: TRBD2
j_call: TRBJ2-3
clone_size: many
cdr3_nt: TGTGCCAGCAATAAACGAGCGGGAGGGCGGCCGGATACGCAGTATTTT
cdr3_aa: CASNKRAGGRPDTQYF

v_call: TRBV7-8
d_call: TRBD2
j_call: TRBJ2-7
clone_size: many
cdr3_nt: TGTGCCAGCAGCGCTCGGACTAGTAACGAGCAGTACTTC
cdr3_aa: CASSARTSNEQYF

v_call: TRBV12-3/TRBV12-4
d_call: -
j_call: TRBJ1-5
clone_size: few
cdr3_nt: TGTGCCAGCAGTTTCATGGAGGGCGAGACCCAGCATTTT
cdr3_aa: CASSFMEGETQHF

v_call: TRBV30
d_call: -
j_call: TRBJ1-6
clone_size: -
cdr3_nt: TGTGCCTGGACTCTAAGGGGACGATCACCCCTCCACTTT
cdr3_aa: CAWTLRGRSPLHF

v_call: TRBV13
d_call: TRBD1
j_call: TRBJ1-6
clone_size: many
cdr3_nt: TGTGCCAGCAGCTTAGGAGGGACAGGCCACTCACCCCTCCACTTT
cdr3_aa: CASSLGGTGHSPLHF

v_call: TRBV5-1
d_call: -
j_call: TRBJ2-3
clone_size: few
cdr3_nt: TGCGCCAGCAGCTTGTCCAAGTGTGATGATGAGCAGTATTTT
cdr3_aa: CASSLSKCDDEQYF

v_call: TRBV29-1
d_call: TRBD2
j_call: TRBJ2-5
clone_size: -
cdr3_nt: TGCAGCGTCGGACTAACGGGAGGTGGGGAGTCCCAGTACTTC
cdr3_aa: CSVGLTGGGESQYF

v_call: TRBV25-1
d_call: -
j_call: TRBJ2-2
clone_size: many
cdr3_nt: TGTGCCAGCAGTGAATTGGGCCAGGGAGGTACCGGGGAGCTGTTTTTT
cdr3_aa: CASSELGQGGTGELFF

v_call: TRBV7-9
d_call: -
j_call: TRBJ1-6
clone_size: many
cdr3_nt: TGTGCCAGCGGAAGGGGGGGACTGCGGCGTAATTCACCCCTCCACTTT
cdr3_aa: CASGRGGLRRNSPLHF

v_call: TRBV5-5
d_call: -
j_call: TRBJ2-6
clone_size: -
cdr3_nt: TGTGCCAGCAGCTTGGGCGGAGCGGGCATAATGCCCAACGTCCTGACTTTC
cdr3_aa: CASSLGGAGIMPNVLTF

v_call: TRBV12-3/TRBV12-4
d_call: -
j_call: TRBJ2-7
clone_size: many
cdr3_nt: TGTGCCAGCGGAAGTGCTCGGCGGACTTTCTACGAGCAGTACTTC
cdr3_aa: CASGSARRTFYEQYF

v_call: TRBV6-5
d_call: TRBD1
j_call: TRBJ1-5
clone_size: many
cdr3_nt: TGTGCCAGCAGCAACAGACAGGGGTATCAGCCCCAGCATTTT
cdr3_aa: CASSNRQGYQPQHF

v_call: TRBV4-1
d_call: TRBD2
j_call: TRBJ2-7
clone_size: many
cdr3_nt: TGCGCCAGCAGCCCCTCGGGACTAGCGGGATCGTACGAGCAGTACTTC
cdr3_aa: CASSPSGLAGSYEQYF

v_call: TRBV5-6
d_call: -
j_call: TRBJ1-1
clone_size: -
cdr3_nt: TGTGCCAGCAGCACGGGTCACAAAAACACTGAAGCTTTCTTT
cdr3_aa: CASSTGHKNTEAFF

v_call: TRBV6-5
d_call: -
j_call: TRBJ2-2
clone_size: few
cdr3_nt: TGTGCCAGCAGTTACTCGCAGGGAAACACCGGGGAGCTGTTTTTT
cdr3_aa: CASSYSQGNTGELFF

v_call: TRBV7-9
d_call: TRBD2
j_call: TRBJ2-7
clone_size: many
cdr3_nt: TGTGCCAGCAGCTTAGTGGGGGGGACTACCAGCCGCGAGCAGTACTTC
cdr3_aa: CASSLVGGTTSREQYF

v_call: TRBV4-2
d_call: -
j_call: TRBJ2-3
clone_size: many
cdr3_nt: TGTGCCAGCAGCCAAGATATTCGAGGACTTCGCACAGATACGCAGTATTTT
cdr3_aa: CASSQDIRGLRTDTQYF

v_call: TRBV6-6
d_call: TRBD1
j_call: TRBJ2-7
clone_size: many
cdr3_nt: TGTGCCAGCAGTCACGGGGACAGGTTCCGGGTCGAGCAGTACTTC
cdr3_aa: CASSHGDRFRVEQYF

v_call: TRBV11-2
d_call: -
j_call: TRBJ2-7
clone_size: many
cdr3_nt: TGTGCCAGCAGCTTAGAGGACTGGTACGAGCAGTACTTC
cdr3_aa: CASSLEDWYEQYF

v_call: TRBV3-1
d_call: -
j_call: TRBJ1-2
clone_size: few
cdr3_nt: TGTGCCAGCAGCCAAGACCCCGTTGGGGGGGCTAACTATGGCTACACCTTC
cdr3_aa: CASSQDPVGGANYGYTF

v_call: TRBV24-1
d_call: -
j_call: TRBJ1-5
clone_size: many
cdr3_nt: TGTGCCACCAGAGAGACAGGACCCAATCAGCCCCAGCATTTT
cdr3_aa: CATRETGPNQPQHF

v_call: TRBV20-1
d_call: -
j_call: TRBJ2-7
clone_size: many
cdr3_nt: TGCAGTGCTAGAAGGGACTACGAGCAGTACTTC
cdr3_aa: CSARRDYEQYF

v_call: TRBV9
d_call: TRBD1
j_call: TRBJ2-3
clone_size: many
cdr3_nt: TGTGCCAGCAGCGTTCAGACAGGGGAGGCAGATACGCAGTATTTT
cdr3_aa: CASSVQTGEADTQYF

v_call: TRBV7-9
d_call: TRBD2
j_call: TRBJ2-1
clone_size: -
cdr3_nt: TGTGCCAGCAGCGTTAGCGGGCCCTACAATGAGCAGTTCTTC
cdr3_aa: CASSVSGPYNEQFF

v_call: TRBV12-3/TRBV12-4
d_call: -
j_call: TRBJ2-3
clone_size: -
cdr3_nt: TGTGCCAGCAGTTCTCCGCCCCGTGCTGAGCAGTATTTT
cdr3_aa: CASSSPPRAEQYF

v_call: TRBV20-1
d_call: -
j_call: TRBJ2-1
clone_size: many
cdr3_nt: TGCAGTGCTAGTGGGCAGGGGGGAATATATGAGCAGTTCTTC
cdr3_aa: CSASGQGGIYEQFF

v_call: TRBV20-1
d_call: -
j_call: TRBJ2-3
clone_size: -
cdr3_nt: TGCAGTGAGGCGGGTGGGGATACGCAGTATTTT
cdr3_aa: CSEAGGDTQYF

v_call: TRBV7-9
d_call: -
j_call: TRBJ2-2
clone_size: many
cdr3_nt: TGTGCCAGCAGCTTAGTTGCTTTCGGCGGGGAGCTGTTTTTT
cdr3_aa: CASSLVAFGGELFF

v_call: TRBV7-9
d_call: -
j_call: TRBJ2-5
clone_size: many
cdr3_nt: TGTGCCAGCAGCTCCCCCCTGGAGACCCAGTACTTC
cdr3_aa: CASSSPLETQYF

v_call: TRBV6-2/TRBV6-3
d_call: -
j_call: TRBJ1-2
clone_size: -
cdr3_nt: TGTGCCAGCCGAACGAGTGGGGGGTCGAACTATGGCTACACCTTC
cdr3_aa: CASRTSGGSNYGYTF

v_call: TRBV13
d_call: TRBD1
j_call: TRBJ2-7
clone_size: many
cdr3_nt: TGTGCCAGCAGCTTAGTTTCGGGGTTGGACAGGGGGCGGTTCGAGCAGTACTTC
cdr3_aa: CASSLVSGLDRGRFEQYF

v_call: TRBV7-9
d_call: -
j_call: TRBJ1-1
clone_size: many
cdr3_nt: TGTGCCAGCAGCTTAAGACAGGCGAACACTGAAGCTTTCTTT
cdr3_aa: CASSLRQANTEAFF

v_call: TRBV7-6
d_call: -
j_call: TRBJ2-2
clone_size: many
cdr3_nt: TGTGCCAGCAGCTTAGCCCAGCTGAAAAACACCGGGGAGCTGTTTTTT
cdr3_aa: CASSLAQLKNTGELFF

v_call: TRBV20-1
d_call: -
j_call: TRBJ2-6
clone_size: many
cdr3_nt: TGCAGTGCTAGAGTTCCCCCGGGACTAGGTCAGGGGGGATCTGGGGCCAACGTCCTGACTTTC
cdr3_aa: CSARVPPGLGQGGSGANVLTF

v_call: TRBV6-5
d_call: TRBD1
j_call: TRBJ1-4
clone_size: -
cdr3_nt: TGTGCCAGCAGTGCCGGGACAGGGGGAGGTGAAAAACTGTTTTTT
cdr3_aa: CASSAGTGGGEKLFF

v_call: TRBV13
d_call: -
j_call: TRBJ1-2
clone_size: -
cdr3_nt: -
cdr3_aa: CASSIYLCSYPGQGADGYTF

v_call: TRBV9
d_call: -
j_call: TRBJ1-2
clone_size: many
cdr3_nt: TGTGCCAGCAGCGTAGGTTTGGGGATCTATGGCTACACCTTC
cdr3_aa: CASSVGLGIYGYTF

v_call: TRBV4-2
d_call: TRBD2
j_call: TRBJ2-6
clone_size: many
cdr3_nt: TGTGCCAGCAGCCAAGATAAGGGACTAGCGGGCGACTCTGGGGCCAACGTCCTGACTTTC
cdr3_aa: CASSQDKGLAGDSGANVLTF

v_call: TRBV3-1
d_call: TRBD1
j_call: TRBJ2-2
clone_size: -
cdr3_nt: TGTGCCAGCAGCCGCGGAATGGGGACAGGGAGGACCGGGGAGCTGTTTTTT
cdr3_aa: CASSRGMGTGRTGELFF

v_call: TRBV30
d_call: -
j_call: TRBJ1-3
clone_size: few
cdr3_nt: TGTGCCTGGGCCTCTGGGTTTCGTGGAAACACCATATATTTT
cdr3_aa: CAWASGFRGNTIYF

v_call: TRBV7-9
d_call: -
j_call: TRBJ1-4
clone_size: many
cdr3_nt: TGTGCCAGCAGCCGGACCGGGACTAATGAAAAACTGTTTTTT
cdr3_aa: CASSRTGTNEKLFF

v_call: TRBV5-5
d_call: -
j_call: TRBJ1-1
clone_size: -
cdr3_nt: TGTGCCAGCAGTTGGGCTTGGAACACTGAAGCTTTCTTT
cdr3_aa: CASSWAWNTEAFF

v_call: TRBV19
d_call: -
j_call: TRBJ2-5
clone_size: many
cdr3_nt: TGTGCCAGTAGTATATCGGGGCTTCGGCAAGAGACCCAGTACTTC
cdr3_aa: CASSISGLRQETQYF

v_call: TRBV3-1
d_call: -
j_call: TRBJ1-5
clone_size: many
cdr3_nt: TGTGCCAGCAGCCAAGACAATTATCAGCCCCAGCATTTT
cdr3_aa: CASSQDNYQPQHF

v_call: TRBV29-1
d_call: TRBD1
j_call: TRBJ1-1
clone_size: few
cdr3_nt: TGCAGCGTGAAGGGACAGGGGGAGTCAGAAGCTTTCTTT
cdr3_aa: CSVKGQGESEAFF